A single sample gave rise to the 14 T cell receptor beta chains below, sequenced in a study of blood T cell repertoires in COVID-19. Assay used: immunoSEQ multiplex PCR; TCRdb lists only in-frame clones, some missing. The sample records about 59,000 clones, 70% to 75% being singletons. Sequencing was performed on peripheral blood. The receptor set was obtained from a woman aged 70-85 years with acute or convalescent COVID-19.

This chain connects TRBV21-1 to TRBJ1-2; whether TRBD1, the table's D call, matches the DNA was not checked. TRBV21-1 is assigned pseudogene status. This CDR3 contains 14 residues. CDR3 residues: CASSVRTGNYGYTF. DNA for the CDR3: TGTGCCAGCAGCGTACGGACAGGGAACTATGGCTACACCTTC.

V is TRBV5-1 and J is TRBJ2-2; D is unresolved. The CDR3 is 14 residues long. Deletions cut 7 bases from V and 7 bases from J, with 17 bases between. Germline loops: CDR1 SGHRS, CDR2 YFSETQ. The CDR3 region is CASAVGHGIGELFF. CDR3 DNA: TGCGCCAGCGCGGTAGGCCACGGAATCGGGGAGCTGTTTTTT. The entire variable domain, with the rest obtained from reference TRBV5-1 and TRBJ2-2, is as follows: KAGVTQTPRYLIKTRGQQVTLSCSPISGHRSVSWYQQTPGQGLQFLFEYFSETQRNKGNFPGRFSGRQFSNSRSEMNVSTLELGDSALYLCASAVGHGIGELFFGEGSRLTVL.

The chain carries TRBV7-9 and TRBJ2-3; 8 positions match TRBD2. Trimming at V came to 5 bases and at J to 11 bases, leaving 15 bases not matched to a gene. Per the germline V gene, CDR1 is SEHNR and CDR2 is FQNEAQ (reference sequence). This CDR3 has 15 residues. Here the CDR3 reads CASSPGLGTNTEQYF. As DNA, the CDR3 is TGTGCCAGCAGCCCGGGACTAGGGACCAATACTGAGCAGTATTTT. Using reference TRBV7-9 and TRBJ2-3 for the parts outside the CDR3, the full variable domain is DTGVSQNPRHKITKRGQNVTFRCDPISEHNRLYWYRQTLGQGPEFLTYFQNEAQLEKSRLLSDRFSAERPKGSFSTLEIQRTEQGDSAMYLCASSPGLGTNTEQYFGPGTRLTVL.

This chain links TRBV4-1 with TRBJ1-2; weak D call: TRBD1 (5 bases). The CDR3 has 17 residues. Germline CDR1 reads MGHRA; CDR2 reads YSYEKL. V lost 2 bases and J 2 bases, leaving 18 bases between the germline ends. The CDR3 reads CASSQSSMDPGNYGYTF. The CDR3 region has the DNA TGCGCCAGCAGCCAATCGTCCATGGACCCAGGGAACTATGGCTACACCTTC.

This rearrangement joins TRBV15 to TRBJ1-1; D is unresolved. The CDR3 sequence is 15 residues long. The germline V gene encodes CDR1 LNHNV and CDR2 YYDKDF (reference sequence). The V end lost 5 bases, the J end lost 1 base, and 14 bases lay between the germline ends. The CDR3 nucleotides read TGTGCCACCAGCCCACGGGTCGAGGGGAACACTGAAGCTTTCTTT. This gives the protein CATSPRVEGNTEAFF.

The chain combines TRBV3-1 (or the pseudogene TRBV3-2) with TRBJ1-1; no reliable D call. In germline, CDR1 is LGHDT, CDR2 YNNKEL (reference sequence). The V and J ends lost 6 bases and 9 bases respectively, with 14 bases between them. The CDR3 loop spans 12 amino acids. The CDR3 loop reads CASRPGPGKAFF. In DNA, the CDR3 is TGTGCCAGCAGACCTGGGCCGGGAAAAGCTTTCTTT.

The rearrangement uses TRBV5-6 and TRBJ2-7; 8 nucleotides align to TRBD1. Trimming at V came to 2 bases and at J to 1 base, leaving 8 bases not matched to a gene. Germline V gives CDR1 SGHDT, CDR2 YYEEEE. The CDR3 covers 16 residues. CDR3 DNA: TGTGCCAGCAGCTTAGTGGCACGACAGGGGTCCTACGAGCAGTACGTC. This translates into CASSLVARQGSYEQYV.

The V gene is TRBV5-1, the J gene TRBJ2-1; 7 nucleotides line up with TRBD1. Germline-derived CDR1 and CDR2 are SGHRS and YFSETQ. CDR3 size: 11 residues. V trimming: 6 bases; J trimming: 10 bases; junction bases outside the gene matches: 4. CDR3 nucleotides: TGCGCCAGCACCCTGACAGGGGAGCAGTTCTTC. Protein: CASTLTGEQFF.

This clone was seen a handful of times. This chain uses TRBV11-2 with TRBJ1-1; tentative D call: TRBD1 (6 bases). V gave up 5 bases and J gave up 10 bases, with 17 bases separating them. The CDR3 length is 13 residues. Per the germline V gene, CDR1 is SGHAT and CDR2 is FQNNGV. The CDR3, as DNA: TGTGCCAGCAGCCCTCGACAGGCCGGTGGAGCTTTCTTT. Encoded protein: CASSPRQAGGAFF.

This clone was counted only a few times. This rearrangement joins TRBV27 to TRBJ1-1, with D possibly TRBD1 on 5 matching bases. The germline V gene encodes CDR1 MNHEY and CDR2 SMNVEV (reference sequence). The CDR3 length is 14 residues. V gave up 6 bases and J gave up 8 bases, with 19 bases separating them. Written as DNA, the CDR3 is TGTGCCAGCAGGCCCAGGGTCGAGACCCCAGAAGCTTTCTTT. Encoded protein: CASRPRVETPEAFF.

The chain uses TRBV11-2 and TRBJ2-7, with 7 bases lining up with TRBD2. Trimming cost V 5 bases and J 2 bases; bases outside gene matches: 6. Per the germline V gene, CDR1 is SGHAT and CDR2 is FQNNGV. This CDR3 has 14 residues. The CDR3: CASSHVGGAYEQYV. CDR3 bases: TGTGCCAGCAGCCACGTTGGGGGGGCCTACGAGCAGTACGTC.

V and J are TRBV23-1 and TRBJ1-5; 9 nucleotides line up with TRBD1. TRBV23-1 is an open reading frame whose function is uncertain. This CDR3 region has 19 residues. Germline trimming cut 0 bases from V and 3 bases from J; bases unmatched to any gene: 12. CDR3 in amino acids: CASSQSTPRDRAYNQPQHF. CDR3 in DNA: TGCGCCAGCAGTCAATCGACCCCCCGGGACAGGGCTTACAATCAGCCCCAGCATTTT.

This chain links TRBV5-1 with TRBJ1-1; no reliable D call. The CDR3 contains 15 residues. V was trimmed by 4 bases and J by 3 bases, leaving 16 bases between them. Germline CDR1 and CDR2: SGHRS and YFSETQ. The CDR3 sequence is CASSTAGVSYTEAFF. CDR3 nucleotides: TGCGCCAGCAGCACCGCCGGGGTCTCCTACACTGAAGCTTTCTTT.

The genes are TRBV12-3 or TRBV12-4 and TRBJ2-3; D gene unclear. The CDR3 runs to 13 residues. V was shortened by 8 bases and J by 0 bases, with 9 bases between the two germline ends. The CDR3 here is CASGSLSTDTQYF. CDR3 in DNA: TGTGCCAGCGGCTCATTAAGCACAGATACGCAGTATTTT.